The clone carrying this T cell receptor beta chain was recorded many times. Its specificity is unknown. The time point here: pre-sensitization, week 0. Noted treatment: therapeutic diphenylcyclopropenone sensitization with weekly scalp DPC. As handled by the study authors: Across samples, TCR counts had a median of roughly 100,000 and ranged from about 20,000 to 750,000. TCRdb re-analysed the RACE reads in MiXCR, keeping a single row per CDR3 protein. The V and J calls follow TCRdb's processing rather than the paper's. Among 250,000 to 300,000 distinct CDR3 sequences listed, approximately 8% were seen once. V was shortened by 7 bases and J by 7 bases, with 10 bases between the two germline ends. The germline V gene has CDR1 SEHNR and CDR2 FQNEAQ (reference sequence). CDR3 size: 11 residues. This record comes from a study of human T cells and chemical hapten exposure. At the level of the study: Readings were taken at 6 days from patch tests that had applied 0.01% DPC to the upper back. Recorded diagnoses among the mostly female patients were alopecia areata, totalis or universalis.

Study-wide results and caveats: Because they had alopecia, donors may respond immunologically unlike healthy people.

This receptor was identified in a young man with alopecia areata. Some clones in this sample may be carry-over from other donors' samples. The V gene is TRBV7-9, the J gene TRBJ1-1; D is ambiguous. The source was whole blood, collected in connection with sensitization to the hapten diphenylcyclopropenone (DPC). CDR3 DNA sequence: TGTGCCAGCACCCGACAAGTTGAAGCTTTCTTT. It is translated as CASTRQVEAFF.